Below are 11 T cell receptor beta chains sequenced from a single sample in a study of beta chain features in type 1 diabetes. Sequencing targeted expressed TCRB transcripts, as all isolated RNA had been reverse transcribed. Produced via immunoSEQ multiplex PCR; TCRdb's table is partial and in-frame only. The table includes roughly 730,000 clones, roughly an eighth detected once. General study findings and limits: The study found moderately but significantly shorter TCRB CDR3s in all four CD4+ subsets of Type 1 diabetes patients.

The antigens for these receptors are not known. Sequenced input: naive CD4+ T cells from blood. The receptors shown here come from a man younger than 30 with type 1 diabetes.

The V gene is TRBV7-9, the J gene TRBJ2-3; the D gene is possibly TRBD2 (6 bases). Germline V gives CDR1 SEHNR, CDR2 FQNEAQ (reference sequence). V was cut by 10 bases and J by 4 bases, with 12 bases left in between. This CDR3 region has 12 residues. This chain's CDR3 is CAIRGSADTQYF. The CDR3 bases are TGTGCCATCCGGGGGAGCGCAGATACGCAGTATTTT. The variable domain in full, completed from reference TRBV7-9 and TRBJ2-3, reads DTGVSQNPRHKITKRGQNVTFRCDPISEHNRLYWYRQTLGQGPEFLTYFQNEAQLEKSRLLSDRFSAERPKGSFSTLEIQRTEQGDSAMYLCAIRGSADTQYFGPGTRLTVL.

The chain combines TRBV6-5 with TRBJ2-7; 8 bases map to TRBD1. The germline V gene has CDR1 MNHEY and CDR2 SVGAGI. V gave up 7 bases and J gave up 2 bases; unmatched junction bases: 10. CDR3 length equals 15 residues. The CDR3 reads CASTPLRQGPYEQYF. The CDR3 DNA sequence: TGTGCCAGCACTCCCTTGAGACAGGGGCCCTACGAGCAGTACTTC.

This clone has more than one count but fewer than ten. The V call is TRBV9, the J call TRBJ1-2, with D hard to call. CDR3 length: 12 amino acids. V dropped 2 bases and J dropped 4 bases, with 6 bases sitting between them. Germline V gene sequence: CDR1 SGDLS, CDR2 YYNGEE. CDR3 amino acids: CASSVSPYGYTF. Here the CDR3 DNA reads TGTGCCAGCAGCGTCTCGCCCTATGGCTACACCTTC.

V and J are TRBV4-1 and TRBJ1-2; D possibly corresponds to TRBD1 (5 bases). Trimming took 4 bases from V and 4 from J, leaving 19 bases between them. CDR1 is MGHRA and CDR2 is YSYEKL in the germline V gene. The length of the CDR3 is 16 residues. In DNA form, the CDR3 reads TGCGCCAGCAGCCCCAACCCCACGGGACCGAGCTATGGCTACACCTTC. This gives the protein CASSPNPTGPSYGYTF.

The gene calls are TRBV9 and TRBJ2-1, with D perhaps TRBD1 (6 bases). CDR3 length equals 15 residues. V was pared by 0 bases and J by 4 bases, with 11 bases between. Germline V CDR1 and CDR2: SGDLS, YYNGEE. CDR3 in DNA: TGTGCCAGCAGCGTAGTACCTGACAGGTACAATGAGCAGTTCTTC. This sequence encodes CASSVVPDRYNEQFF.

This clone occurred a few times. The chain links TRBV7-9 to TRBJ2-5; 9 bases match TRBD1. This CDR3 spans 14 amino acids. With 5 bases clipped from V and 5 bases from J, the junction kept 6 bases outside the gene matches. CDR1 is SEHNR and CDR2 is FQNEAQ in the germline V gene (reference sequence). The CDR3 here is CASSIQGAGETQYF. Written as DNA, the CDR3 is TGTGCCAGCAGCATACAGGGGGCGGGTGAGACCCAGTACTTC.

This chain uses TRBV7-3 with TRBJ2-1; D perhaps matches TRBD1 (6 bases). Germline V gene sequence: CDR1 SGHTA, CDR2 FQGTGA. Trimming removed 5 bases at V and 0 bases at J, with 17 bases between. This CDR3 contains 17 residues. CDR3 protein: CASSPQARGSSYNEQFF. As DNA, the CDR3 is TGTGCCAGCAGCCCTCAGGCCAGGGGAAGCTCCTACAATGAGCAGTTCTTC.

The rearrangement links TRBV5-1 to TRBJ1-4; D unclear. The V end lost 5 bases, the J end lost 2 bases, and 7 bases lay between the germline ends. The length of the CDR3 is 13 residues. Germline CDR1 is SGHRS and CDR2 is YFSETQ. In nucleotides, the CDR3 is TGCGCCAGCAGGACTGATACTAATGAAAAACTGTTTTTT. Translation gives CASRTDTNEKLFF.

The CDR3 DNA reads TGTGCCAGCAGCTTACAGGTTGATAATGAAAAACTGTTTTTT. It specifies CASSLQVDNEKLFF. The genes are TRBV7-2 and TRBJ1-4; D gene uncertain. V lost 2 bases and J 4 bases, leaving 8 bases between the germline ends. Germline CDR1 reads SGHTA; CDR2 reads FQGNSA. The CDR3 loop spans 14 amino acids.

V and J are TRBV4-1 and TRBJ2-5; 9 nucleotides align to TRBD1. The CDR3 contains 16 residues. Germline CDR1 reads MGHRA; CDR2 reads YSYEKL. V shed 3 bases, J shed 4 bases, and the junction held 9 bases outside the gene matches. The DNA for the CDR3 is TGCGCCAGCAGCCAGGCTAGACAGGGGGGTACAGAGACCCAGTACTTC. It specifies CASSQARQGGTETQYF.

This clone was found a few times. Written as DNA, the CDR3 is TGTGCCAGCATGGGGCAGGTCAATGAGCAGTTCTTC. Translation: CASMGQVNEQFF. V usage is TRBV2 and J usage is TRBJ2-1; a weak D match, TRBD1 (5 bases). The V end was cut by 7 bases, the J end by 6 bases, with 10 bases between. The CDR3 runs to 12 residues. CDR1 SNHLY and CDR2 FYNNEI come from the germline V gene. The whole variable domain, remainder taken from reference TRBV2 and TRBJ2-1, is EPEVTQTPSHQVTQMGQEVILRCVPISNHLYFYWYRQILGQKVEFLVSFYNNEISEKSEIFDDQFSVERPDGSNFTLKIRSTKLEDSAMYFCASMGQVNEQFFGPGTRLTVL.